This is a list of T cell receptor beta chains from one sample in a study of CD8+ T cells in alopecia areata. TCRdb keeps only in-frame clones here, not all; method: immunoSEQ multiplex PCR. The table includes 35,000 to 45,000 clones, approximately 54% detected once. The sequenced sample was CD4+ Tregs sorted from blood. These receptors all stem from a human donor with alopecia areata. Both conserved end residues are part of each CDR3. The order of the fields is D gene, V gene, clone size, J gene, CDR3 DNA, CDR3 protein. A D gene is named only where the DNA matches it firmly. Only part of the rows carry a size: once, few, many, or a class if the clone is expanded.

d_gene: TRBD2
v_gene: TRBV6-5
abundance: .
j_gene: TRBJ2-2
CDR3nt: TGTGCCAGCAGTTTCCGACTAGCGAGGACCGGGGAGCTGTTTTTT
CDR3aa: CASSFRLARTGELFF

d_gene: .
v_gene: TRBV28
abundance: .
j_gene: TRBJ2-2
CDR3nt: TGTGCCAGCAGACTTTTGGGGCCGAACACCGGGGAGCTGTTTTTT
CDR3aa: CASRLLGPNTGELFF

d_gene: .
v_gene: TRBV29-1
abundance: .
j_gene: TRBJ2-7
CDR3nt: TGCAGCGTTGAAGGTGGGGTGACGGGGGAGCAGTACTTC
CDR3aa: CSVEGGVTGEQYF

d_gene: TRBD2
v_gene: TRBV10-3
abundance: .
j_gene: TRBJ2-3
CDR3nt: TGTGCCATCAGGAGAGCGGGGGTGGCCACAGATACGCAGTATTTT
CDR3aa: CAIRRAGVATDTQYF

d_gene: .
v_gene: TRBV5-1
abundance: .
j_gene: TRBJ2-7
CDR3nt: TGCGCCAGCAGCTTAACAGGGTACGAGCAGTACTTC
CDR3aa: CASSLTGYEQYF

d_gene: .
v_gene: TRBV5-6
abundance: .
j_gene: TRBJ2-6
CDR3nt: TGTGCCAGCAGCTTGCCCTCCGGGTCTGGGGCCAACGTCCTGACTTTC
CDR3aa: CASSLPSGSGANVLTF

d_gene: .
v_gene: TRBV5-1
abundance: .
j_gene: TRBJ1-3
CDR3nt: TGCGCCAGCAGCAACTCTGGAAACACCATATATTTT
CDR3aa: CASSNSGNTIYF

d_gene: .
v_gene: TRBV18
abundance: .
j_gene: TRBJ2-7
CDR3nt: TGTGCCAGCTCGTGGGCGGGGACCGAGCAGTACTTC
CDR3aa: CASSWAGTEQYF

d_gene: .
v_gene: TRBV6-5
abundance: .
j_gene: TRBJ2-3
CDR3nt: TGTGCCAGCGGAGAAACAGGGGAGGGTACGCAGTATTTT
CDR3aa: CASGETGEGTQYF

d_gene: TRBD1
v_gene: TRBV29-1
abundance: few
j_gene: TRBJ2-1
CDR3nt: TGCAGCGTTAATGGACAGGGCTGGGATGAGCAGTTCTTC
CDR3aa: CSVNGQGWDEQFF

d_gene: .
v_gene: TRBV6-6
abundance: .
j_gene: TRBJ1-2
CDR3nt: TGTGCCAGCAGCCTGGGGGGGCACTATGGCTACACCTTC
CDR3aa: CASSLGGHYGYTF

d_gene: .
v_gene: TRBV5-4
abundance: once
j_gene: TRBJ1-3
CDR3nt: TGTGCCAGCAGCTTGGGGACACCTGGAAACACCATATATTTT
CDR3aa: CASSLGTPGNTIYF

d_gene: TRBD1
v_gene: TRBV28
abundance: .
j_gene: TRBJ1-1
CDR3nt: TGTGCCAGCAGACCTTCGTTAGGACAGGTGAACACTGAAGCTTTCTTT
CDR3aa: CASRPSLGQVNTEAFF

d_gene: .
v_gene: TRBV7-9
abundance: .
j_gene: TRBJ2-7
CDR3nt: TGTGCCAGCAGCTTAGGCCCGAACGGGCACGAGCAGTACTTC
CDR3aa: CASSLGPNGHEQYF

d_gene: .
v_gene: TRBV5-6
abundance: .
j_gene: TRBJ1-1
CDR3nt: TGTGCCAGCAGCTTTCGACGGAACACTGAAGCTTTCTTT
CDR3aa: CASSFRRNTEAFF

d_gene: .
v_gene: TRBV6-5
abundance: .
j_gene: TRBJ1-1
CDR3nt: TGTGCCAGCAGCGATAATACAGGAATCGAAGCTTTCTTT
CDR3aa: CASSDNTGIEAFF

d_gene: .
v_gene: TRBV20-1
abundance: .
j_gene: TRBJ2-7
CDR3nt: TGCAGTGCTGGAGGGGCCTACGAGCAGTACTTC
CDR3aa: CSAGGAYEQYF

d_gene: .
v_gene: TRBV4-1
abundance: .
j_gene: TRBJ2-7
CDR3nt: TGCGCCAGCAGCCAAGAAAAGCCTTACTCCTACGAGCAGTACTTC
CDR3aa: CASSQEKPYSYEQYF

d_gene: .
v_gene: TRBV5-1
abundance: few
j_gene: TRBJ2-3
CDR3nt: TGCGCCAGCACCGAAAGAGGGATGGACACAGATACGCAGTATTTT
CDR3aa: CASTERGMDTDTQYF

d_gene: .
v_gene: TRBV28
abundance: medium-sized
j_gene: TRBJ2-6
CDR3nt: TGTGCCAGCAGTTTGCTAGTAGCCGGGGCCAACGTCCTGACTTTC
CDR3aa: CASSLLVAGANVLTF

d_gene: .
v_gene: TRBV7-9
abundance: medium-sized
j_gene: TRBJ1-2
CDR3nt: TGTGCCAGCAGCTCAAGTCTGAAGTATGGCTACACCTTC
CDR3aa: CASSSSLKYGYTF

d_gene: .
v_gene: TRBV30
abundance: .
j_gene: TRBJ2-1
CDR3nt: TGTGCCTGGAGTGTGACCCGATCGGGTGAGCAGTTCTTC
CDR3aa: CAWSVTRSGEQFF

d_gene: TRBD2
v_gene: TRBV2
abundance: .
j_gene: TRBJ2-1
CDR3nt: TGTGCCAGCAGAGGACTAGCGGGGGGGCTAGAGCAGTTCTTC
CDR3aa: CASRGLAGGLEQFF

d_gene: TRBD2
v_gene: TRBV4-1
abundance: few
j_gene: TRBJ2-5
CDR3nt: TGCGCCAGCAGCCAAGCGTTAGTTACTAGCGGGGCGAGAGAGCAGTACTTC
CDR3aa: CASSQALVTSGAREQYF

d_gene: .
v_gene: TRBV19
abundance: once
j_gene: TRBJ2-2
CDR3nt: TGTGCCAGTAGTCACCCCCGATCAACCGGGGAGCTGTTTTTT
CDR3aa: CASSHPRSTGELFF

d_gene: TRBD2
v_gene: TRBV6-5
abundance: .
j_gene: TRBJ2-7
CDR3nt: TGTGCCAGCAGCCCCAGCGGGGGGGCGCGGGAGCAGTACTTC
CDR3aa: CASSPSGGAREQYF

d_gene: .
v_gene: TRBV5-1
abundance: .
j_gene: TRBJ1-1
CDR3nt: TGCGCCAGCAGCTTGAGGGGTAGCGCTGAAGCTTTCTTT
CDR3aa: CASSLRGSAEAFF

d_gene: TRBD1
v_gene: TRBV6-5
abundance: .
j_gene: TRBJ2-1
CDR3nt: TGTGCCAGCGCCCTATCAGGGGGTCGGGATGAGCAGTTCTTC
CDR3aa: CASALSGGRDEQFF

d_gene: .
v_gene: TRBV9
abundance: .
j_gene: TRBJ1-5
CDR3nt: TGTGCCAGCAGCGGGGGGCGGTCTTTTGAGCCCCAGCATTTT
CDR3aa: CASSGGRSFEPQHF

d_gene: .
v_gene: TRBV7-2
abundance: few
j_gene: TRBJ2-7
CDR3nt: TGTGCCAGCAGCTTACTCGCTGGGTCTCACGAGCAGTACTTC
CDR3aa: CASSLLAGSHEQYF

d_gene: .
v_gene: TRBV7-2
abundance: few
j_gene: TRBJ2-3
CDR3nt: TGTGCCAGCAGCTTAATTTCGGTCTCTGTTTTT
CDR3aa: CASSLISVSVF

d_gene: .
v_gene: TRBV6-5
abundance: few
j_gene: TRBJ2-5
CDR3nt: TGTGCCAGCAGTTACTCGTTCCGATTGCTCCAAGAGACCCAGTACTTC
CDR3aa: CASSYSFRLLQETQYF

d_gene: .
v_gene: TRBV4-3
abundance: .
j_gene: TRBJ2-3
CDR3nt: TGCGCCAGCAGCCGGGCACCCCAACCCTTGGGTACGCAGTATTTT
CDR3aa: CASSRAPQPLGTQYF

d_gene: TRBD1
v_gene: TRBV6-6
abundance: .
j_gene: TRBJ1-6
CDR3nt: TGTGCCAGCAGTTACCGCCTACAGGGGAGAGGGTCACCCCTCCACTTT
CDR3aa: CASSYRLQGRGSPLHF

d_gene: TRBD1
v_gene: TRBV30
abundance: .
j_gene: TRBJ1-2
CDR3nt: TGTGCCTGGAGTCTCCGGGACAGGGGATCCAGAGGCTACACCTTC
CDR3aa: CAWSLRDRGSRGYTF

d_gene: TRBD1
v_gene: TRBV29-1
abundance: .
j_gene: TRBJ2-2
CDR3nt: TGCAGCGTTCCTCAGCCGGGACAGGGTTCAGGGCAGCTGTTTTTT
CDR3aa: CSVPQPGQGSGQLFF

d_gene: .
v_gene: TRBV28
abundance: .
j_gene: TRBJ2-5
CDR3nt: TGTGCCAGCAGTTTCGCCAGTCAAGAGACCCAGTACTTC
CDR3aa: CASSFASQETQYF

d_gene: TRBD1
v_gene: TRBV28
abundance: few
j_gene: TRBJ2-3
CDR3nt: TGTGCCAGCAGTTTCACAGGGGACCCAGGGGGATCGGATACGCAGTATTTT
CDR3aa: CASSFTGDPGGSDTQYF

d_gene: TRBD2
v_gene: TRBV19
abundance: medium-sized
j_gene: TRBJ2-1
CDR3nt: TGTGCCAGTAGTACCCGACTAGCGGGAGGTTTCCCCTACAATGAGCAGTTCTTC
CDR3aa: CASSTRLAGGFPYNEQFF

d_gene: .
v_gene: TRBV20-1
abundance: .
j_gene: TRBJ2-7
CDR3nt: TGCAGTGCTAGGGCAGGCCTCGAGCAGTACTTC
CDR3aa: CSARAGLEQYF

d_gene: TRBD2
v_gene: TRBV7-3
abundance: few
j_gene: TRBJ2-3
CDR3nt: TGTGCCAGCAGCCCGACGACTAGCGGGACGCAGTATTTT
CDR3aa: CASSPTTSGTQYF